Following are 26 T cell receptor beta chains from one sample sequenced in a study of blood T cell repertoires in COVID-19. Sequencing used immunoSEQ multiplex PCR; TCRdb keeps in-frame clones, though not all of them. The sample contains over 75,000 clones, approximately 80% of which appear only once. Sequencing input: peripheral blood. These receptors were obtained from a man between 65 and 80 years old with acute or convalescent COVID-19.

CDR3 amino acids: CASRDPRQGFTEAFF. CDR3 in DNA: TGTGCCAGCAGGGACCCGAGACAGGGCTTCACTGAAGCTTTCTTT. The genes are TRBV2 and TRBJ1-1; 7 bases are a match to TRBD1. The length of the CDR3 is 15 residues. From germline, CDR1 is SNHLY and CDR2 FYNNEI. The V gene end was trimmed by 6 bases and the J gene end by 4 bases; junction bases not matched to a gene: 11.

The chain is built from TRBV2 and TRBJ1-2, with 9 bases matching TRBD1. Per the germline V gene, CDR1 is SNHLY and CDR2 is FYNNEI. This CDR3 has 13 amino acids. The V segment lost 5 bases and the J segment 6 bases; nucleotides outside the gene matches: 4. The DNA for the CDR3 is TGTGCCAGCAGTCGGGACAGGGCGAATGGCTACACCTTC. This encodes CASSRDRANGYTF. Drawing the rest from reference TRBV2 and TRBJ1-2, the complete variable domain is EPEVTQTPSHQVTQMGQEVILRCVPISNHLYFYWYRQILGQKVEFLVSFYNNEISEKSEIFDDQFSVERPDGSNFTLKIRSTKLEDSAMYFCASSRDRANGYTFGSGTRLTVV.

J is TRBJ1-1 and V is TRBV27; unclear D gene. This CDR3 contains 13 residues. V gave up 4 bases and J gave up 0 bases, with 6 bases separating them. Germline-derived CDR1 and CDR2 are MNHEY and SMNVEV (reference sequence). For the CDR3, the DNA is TGTGCCAGCAGTTCTCCCCTGAACACTGAAGCTTTCTTT. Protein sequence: CASSSPLNTEAFF.

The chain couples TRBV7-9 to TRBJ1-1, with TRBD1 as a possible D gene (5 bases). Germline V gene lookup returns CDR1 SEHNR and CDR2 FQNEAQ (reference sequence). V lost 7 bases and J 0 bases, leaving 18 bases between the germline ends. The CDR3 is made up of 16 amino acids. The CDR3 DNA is TGTGCCAGCAACCAGTTTAGCGGGACGATGAACACTGAAGCTTTCTTT. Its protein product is CASNQFSGTMNTEAFF.

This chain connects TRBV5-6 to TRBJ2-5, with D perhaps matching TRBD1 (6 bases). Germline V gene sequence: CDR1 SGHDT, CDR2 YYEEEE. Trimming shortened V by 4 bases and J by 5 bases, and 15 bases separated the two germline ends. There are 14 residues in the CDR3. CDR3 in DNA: TGTGCCAGCAGCATCTTACAGGGCCGCGAGACCCAGTACTTC. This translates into CASSILQGRETQYF. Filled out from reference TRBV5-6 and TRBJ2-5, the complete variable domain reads DAGVTQSPTHLIKTRGQQVTLRCSPKSGHDTVSWYQQALGQGPQFIFQYYEEEERQRGNFPDRFSGHQFPNYSSELNVNALLLGDSALYLCASSILQGRETQYFGPGTRLLVL.

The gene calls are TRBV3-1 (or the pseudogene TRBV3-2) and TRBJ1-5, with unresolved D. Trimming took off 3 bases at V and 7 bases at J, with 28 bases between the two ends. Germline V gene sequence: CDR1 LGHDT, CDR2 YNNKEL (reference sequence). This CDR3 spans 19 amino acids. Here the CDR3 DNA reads TGTGCCAGCAGCCACTGTCGGGAACAGTATTATCGGGGTGAACAGCCCCAGCATTTT. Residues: CASSHCREQYYRGEQPQHF.

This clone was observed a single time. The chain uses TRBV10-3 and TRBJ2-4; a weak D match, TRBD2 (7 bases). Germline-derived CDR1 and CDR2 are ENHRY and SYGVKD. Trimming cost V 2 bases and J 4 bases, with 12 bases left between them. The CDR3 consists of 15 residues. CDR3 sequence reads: CAISEGGGLKNIQYF. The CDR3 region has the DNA TGTGCCATCAGTGAGGGGGGGGGCCTTAAAAACATTCAGTACTTC.

The CDR3 DNA reads as TGTGCCAGCAGTGAAATATGGACAGCCTTTGCAACTAATGAAAAACTGTTTTTT. This encodes CASSEIWTAFATNEKLFF. V usage is TRBV6-1 and J usage is TRBJ1-4, with D perhaps TRBD1 (6 bases). Trimming removed 2 bases at V and 0 bases at J, with 16 bases between. The CDR3 spans 18 residues. CDR1 is MNHNS and CDR2 is SASEGT in the germline V gene.

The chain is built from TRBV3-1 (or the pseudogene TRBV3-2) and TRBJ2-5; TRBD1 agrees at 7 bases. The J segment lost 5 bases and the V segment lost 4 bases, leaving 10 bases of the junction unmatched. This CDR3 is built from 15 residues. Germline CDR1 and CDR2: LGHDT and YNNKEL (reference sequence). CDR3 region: CASSLRTGKGETQYF. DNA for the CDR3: TGTGCCAGCAGCCTCCGGACAGGAAAAGGGGAGACCCAGTACTTC.

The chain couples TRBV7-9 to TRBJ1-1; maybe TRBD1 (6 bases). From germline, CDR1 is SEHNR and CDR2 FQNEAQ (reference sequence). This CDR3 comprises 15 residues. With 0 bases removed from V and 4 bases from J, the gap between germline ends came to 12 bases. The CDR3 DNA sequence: TGTGCCAGCAGCTTAGCGGGGGGGCCTAGCACTGAAGCTTTCTTT. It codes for CASSLAGGPSTEAFF. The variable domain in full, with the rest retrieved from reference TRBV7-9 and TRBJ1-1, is DTGVSQNPRHKITKRGQNVTFRCDPISEHNRLYWYRQTLGQGPEFLTYFQNEAQLEKSRLLSDRFSAERPKGSFSTLEIQRTEQGDSAMYLCASSLAGGPSTEAFFGQGTRLTVV.

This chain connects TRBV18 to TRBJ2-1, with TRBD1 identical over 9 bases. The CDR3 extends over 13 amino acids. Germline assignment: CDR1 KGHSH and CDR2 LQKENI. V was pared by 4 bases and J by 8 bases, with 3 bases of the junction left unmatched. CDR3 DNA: TGTGCCAGCTCACGAACAGGGGGCGATGAGCAGTTCTTC. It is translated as CASSRTGGDEQFF.

CDR3 protein: CASTRLDEAFF. DNA for the CDR3: TGTGCCAGCACCCGGTTAGATGAAGCTTTCTTT. The V call is TRBV12-3 or TRBV12-4, the J call TRBJ1-1; D gene uncertain. CDR3 size: 11 residues. Trimming pared 7 bases from V and 7 bases from J, leaving 10 bases between.

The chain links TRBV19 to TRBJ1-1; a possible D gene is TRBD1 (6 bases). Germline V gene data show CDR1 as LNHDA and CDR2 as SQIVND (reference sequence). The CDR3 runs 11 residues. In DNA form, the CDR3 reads TGTGGGACAGCTTTGAACACTGAAGCTTTCTTT. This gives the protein CGTALNTEAFF.

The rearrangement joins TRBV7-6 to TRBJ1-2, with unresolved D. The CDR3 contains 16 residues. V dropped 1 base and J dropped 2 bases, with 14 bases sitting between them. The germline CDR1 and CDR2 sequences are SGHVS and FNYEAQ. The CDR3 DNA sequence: TGTGCCAGCAGCTTAGATGGCGGGGAGGGAAACTATGGCTACACCTTC. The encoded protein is CASSLDGGEGNYGYTF.

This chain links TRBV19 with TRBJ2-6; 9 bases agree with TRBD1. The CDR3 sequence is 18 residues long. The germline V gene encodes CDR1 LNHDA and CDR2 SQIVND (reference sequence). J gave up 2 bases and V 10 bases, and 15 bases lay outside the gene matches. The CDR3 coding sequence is TGTGCCACCCCCATCCCGGGACAGGGACTACCTGGGGCCAACGTCCTGACTTTC. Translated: CATPIPGQGLPGANVLTF.

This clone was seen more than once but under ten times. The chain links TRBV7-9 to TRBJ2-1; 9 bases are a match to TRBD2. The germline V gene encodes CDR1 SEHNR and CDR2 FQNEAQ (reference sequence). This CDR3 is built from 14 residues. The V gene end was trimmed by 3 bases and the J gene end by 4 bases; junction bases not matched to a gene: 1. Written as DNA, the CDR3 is TGTGCCAGCAGCTTGGCGGGGGGGTACAATGAGCAGTTCTTC. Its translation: CASSLAGGYNEQFF. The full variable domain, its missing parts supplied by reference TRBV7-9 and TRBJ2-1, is DTGVSQNPRHKITKRGQNVTFRCDPISEHNRLYWYRQTLGQGPEFLTYFQNEAQLEKSRLLSDRFSAERPKGSFSTLEIQRTEQGDSAMYLCASSLAGGYNEQFFGPGTRLTVL.

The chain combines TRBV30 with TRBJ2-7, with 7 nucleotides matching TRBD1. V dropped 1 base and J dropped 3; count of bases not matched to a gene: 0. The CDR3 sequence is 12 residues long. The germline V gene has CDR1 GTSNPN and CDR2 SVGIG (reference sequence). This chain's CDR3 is CAWSGDSYEQYF. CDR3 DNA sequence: TGTGCCTGGAGTGGGGACAGCTACGAGCAGTACTTC. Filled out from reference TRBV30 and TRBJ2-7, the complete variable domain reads SQTIHQWPATLVQPVGSPLSLECTVEGTSNPNLYWYRQAAGRGLQLLFYSVGIGQISSEVPQNLSASRPQDRQFILSSKKLLLSDSGFYLCAWSGDSYEQYFGPGTRLTVT.

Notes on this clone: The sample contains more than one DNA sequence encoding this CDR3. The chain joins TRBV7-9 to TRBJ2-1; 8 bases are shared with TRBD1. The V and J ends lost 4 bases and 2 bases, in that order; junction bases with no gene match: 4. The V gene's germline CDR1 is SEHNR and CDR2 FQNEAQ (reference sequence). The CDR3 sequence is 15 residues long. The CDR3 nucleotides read TGTGCCAGCAGCTCCGGACAGGGAGCCTACAATGAGCAGTTCTTC. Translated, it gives CASSSGQGAYNEQFF.

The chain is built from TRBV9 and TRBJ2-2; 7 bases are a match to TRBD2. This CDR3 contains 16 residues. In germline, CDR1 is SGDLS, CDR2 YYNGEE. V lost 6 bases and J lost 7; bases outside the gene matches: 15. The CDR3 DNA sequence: TGTGCCAGCAACCCGGGGGAGGGGCTGAGTAGCGGGGAGCTGTTTTTT. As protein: CASNPGEGLSSGELFF.

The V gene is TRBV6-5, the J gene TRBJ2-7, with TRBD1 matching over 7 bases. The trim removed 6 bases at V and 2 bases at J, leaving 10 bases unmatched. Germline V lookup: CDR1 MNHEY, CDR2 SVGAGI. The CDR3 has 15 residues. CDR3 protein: CASSRSGQATYEQYF. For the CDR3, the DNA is TGTGCCAGCAGCAGGAGCGGACAGGCCACCTACGAGCAGTACTTC.

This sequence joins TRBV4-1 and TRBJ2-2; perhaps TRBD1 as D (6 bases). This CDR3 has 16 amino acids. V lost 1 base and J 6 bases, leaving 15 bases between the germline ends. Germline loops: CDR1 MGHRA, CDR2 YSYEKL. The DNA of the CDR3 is TGCGCCAGCAGCCAAGTCGGCAGGGGATTTTCCGGGGAGCTGTTTTTT. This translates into CASSQVGRGFSGELFF.

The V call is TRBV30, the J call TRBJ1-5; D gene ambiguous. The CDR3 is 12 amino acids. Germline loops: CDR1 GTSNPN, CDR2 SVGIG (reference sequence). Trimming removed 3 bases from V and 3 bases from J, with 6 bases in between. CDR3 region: CAWRQPNQPQHF. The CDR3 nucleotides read TGTGCCTGGAGACAGCCCAATCAGCCCCAGCATTTT.

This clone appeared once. Here the CDR3 reads CSVVDNSYGYTF. The DNA of the CDR3 is TGCAGCGTTGTAGACAACTCTTATGGCTACACCTTC. The chain carries TRBV29-1 and TRBJ1-2, with D unresolved. Trimming removed 4 bases at V and 5 bases at J, with 11 bases between. The CDR3 runs 12 residues. The V gene's germline CDR1 is SQVTM and CDR2 ANQGSEA.

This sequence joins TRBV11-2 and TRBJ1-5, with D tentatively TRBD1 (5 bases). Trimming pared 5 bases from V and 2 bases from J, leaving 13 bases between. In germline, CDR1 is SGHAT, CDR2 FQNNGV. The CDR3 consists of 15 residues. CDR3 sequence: CASSLIQGGNQPQHF. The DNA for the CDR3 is TGTGCCAGCAGCCTCATCCAGGGTGGCAATCAGCCCCAGCATTTT.

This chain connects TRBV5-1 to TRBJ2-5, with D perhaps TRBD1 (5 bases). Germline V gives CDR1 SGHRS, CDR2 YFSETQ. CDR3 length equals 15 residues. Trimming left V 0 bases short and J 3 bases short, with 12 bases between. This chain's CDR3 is CASSLDVRVEETQYF. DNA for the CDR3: TGCGCCAGCAGCTTGGATGTCAGGGTGGAAGAGACCCAGTACTTC.

The CDR3 is CASSRSSSGGVKDTQYF. The CDR3 region has the DNA TGCGCCAGCAGCCGATCCTCTAGCGGGGGGGTCAAAGATACGCAGTATTTT. The chain uses TRBV4-1 and TRBJ2-3; 12 bases are a match to TRBD2. The CDR3 has 17 amino acids. Germline V gives CDR1 MGHRA, CDR2 YSYEKL. The V gene end was trimmed by 4 bases and the J gene end by 5 bases; junction bases not matched to a gene: 10.